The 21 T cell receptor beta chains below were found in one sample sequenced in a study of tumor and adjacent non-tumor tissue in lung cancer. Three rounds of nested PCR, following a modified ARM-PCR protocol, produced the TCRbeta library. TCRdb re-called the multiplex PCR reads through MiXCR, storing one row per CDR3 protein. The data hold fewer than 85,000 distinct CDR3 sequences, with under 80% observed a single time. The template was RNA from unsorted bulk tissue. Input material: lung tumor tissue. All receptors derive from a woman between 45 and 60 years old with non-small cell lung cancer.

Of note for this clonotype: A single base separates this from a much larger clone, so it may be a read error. The CDR3 DNA reads as TGTGCCAGCAGCTTGTTGTGGATAGGGGCCGGGGAGCTGTTTTTT. Protein: CASSLLWIGAGELFF. The genes are TRBV5-8 and TRBJ2-2; D is possibly TRBD1 (5 bases). Germline V gives CDR1 SGHTS, CDR2 YDEGEE. The CDR3 is made up of 15 amino acids. Trimming shortened V by 1 base and J by 6 bases, and 13 bases separated the two germline ends.

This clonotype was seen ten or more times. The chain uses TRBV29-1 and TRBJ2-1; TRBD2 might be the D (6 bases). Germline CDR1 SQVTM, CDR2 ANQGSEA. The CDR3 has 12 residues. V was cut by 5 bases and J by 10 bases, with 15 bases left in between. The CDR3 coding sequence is TGCAGCGTTCTTAGCGGCGAGACCGAGCAGTTCTTC. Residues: CSVLSGETEQFF.

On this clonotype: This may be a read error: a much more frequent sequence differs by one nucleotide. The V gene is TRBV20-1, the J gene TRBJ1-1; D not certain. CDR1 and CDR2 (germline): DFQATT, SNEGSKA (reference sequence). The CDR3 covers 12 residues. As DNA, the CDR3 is TGCGGTGCCAGGAGGCTGGGCACTGAAGCTTTCTTT. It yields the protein CGARRLGTEAFF.

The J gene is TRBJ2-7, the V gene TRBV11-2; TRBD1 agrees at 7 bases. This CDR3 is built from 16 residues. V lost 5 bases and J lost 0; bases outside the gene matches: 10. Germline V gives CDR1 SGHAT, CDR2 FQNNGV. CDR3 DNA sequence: TGTGCCAGCAGCGTCGCCGGGACAGAGGGCTCCTACGAGCAGTACTTC. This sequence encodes CASSVAGTEGSYEQYF.

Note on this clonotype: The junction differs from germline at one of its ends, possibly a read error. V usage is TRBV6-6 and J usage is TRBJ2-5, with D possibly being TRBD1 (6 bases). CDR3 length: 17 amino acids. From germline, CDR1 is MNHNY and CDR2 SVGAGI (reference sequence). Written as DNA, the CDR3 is TGTGCCAGCAGTCAGCGAACAGGGTTTTTAGCCAAGAGGACCCTGTACTTC. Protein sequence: CASSQRTGFLAKRTLYF.

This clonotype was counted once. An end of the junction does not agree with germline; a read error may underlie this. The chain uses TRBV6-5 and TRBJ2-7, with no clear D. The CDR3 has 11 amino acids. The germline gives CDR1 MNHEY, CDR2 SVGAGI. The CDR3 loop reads CARSTTYEQYF. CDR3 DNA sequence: TGTGCCCGCAGTACCACTTACGAACAGTACTTC.

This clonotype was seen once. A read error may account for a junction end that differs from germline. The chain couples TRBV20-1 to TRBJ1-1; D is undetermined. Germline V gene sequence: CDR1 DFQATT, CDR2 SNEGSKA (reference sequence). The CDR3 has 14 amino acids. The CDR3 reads CGAPIDTVNTEAFF. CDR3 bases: TGCGGTGCCCCCATTGATACGGTCAACACTGAAGCTTTCTTT.

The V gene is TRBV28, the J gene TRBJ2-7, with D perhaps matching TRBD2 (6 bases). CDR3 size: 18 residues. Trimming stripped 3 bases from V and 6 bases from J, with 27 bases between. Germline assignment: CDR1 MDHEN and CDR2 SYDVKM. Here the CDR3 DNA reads TGTGCCAGCAGTTTGCTAGAGGGAGTTTCGAGCTGGAGGGCCGAGCAGTACTTC. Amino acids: CASSLLEGVSSWRAEQYF.

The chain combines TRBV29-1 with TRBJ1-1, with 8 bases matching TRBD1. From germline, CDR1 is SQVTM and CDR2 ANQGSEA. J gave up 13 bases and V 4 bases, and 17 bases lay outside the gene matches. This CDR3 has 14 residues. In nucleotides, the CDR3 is TGCAGCGTTGGGGGGGGACAGGACAACAGTGAAATTTTCTTT. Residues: CSVGGGQDNSEIFF.

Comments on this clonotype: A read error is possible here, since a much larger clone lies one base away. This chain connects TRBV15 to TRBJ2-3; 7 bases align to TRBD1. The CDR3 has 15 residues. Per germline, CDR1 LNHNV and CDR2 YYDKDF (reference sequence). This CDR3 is CATSREGVGTDKQYF. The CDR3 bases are TGTGCCACCAGCAGAGAAGGGGTAGGGACAGATAAGCAGTATTTT.

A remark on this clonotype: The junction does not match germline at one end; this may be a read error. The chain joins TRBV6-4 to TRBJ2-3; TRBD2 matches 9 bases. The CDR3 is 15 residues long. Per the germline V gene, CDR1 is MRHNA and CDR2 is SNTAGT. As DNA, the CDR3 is TGCGCCAGCAGTGAAGATAGCGGGAGCACAGATATGCAGTATTTT. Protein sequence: CASSEDSGSTDMQYF.

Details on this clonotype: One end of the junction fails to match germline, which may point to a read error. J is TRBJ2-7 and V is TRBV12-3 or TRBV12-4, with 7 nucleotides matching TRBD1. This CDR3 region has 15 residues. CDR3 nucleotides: TGTACCAGCAGTTTAATTAGACAGGGCGGGTCCGAGCAGTACTTC. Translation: CTSSLIRQGGSEQYF.

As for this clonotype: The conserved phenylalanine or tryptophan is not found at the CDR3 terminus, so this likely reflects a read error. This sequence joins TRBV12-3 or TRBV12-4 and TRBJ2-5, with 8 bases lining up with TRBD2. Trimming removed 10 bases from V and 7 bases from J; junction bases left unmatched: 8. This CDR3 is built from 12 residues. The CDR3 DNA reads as TGTGCCATCAGCTCGGGAGGGGTGACCCAGTACTTA. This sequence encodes CAISSGGVTQYL.

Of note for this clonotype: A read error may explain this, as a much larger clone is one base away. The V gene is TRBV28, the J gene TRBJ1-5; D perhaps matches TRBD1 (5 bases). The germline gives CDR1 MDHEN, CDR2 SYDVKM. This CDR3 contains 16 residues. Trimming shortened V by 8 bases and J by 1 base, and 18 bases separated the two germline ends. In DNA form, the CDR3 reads TGTGCCAGCGGTCCCCGGGGTAGGGGCAGCAATCAGCCCCAGCATTTT. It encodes CASGPRGRGSNQPQHF.

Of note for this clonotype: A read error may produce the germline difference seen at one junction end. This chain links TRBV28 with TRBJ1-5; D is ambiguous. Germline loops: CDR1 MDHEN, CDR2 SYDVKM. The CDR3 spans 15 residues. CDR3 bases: TGTGCCTGCAGTTTACCCCCGGGAAGCAATCAGCCCCAGCATTTT. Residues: CACSLPPGSNQPQHF.

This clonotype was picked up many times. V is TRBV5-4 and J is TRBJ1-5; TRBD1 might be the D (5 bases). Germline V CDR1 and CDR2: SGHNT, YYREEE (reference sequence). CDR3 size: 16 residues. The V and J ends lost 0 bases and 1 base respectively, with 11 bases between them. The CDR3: CASSLGGVGSNQPQHF. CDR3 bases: TGTGCCAGCAGCTTGGGAGGGGTCGGGAGCAATCAGCCCCAGCATTTT.

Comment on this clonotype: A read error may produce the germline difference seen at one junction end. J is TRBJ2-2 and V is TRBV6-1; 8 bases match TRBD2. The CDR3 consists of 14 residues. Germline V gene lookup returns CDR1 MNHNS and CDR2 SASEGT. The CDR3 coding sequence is TGTGCCAGTGTAGCGGGGCTTAACACCGAGGAGCTGTTTTTT. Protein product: CASVAGLNTEELFF.

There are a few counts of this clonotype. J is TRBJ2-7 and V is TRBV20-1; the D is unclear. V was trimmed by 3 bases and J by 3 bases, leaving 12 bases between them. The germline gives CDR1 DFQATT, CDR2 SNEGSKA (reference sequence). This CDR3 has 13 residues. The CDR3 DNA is TGCAGTGCTAGGGACGCTTACGACTACGAGCAGTACTTC. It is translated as CSARDAYDYEQYF.

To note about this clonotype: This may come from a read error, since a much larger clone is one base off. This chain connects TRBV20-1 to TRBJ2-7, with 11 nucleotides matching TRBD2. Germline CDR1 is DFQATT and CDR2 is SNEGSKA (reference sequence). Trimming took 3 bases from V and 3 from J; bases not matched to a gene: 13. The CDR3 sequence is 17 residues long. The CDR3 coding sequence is TGCAGTGCTAGCTCCCCGGGCAGACTAGCGGGATACTACGAGCAGTACTTC. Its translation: CSASSPGRLAGYYEQYF.

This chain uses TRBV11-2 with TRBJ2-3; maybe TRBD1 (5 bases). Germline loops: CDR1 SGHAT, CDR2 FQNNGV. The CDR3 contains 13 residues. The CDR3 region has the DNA TGTGCTAACAGCTTAGATAGGGGAGATACGCAGTATTTT. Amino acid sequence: CANSLDRGDTQYF.

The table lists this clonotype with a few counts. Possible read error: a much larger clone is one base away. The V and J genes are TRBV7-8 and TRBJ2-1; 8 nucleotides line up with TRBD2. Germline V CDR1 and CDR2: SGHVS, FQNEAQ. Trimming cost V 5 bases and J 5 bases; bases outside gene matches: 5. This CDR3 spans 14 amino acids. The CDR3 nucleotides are TGTGCCAGCAGCATACTAGCGGCTAACAATGAGCAGTTCTTC. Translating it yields CASSILAANNEQFF.